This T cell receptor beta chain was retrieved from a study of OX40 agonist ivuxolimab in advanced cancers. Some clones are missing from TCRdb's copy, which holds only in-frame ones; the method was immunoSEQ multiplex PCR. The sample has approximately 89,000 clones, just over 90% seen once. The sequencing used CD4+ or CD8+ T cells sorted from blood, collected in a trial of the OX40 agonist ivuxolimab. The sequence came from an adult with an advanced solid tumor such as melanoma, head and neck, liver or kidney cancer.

The CDR3 reads CSVETLTDTQYF. The CDR3 DNA reads TGCAGCGTTGAAACCCTCACAGATACGCAGTATTTT. The rearrangement joins TRBV29-1 to TRBJ2-3; D is unclear. V was clipped by 2 bases and J by 2 bases, with 5 bases between them. Germline CDR1 is SQVTM and CDR2 is ANQGSEA. This CDR3 region has 12 residues.